Below, one T cell receptor beta chain is given with its context. This clone was found many times. Its target antigen remains unknown. The read ends 3 residues early relative to the CDR3; the germline J gene fills the gap. This entry belongs to a study of T cell clonality in common variable immunodeficiency (dated by TCRdb to between 2015 and 2017). For sequencing, equivalent amounts of genomic DNA were input from CVID and control samples. For every sample, a 60 bp segment covering the rearranged TCRbeta CDR3 region was amplified and then sequenced. The immunoSEQ assay, a bias-corrected multiplex PCR combined with high-throughput sequencing, was used to amplify TCRbeta. The study's processing was this. Every unique nucleotide sequence counted as a clone and was annotated with V, D and J genes, copy number and frequency. Sequences were labeled productive if in frame, and non-productive if out of frame or containing stop codons. Clonality was calculated from Shannon's entropy as previously described. The predicted amino acid sequences of productive clones were used to derive the mean CDR3 Kyte-Doolittle hydropathy. The R hclust function was used to hierarchically cluster scaled V gene usage with Manhattan distance and complete linkage. Sharing of clones by CDR3 amino acid sequence was evaluated through resampling of 12 repertoires per group over 100 rounds. The repertoires were searched for approximately 70 published EBV-specific TCRbeta sequences and 200 to 300 published CMV-specific TCRbeta sequences. A couple of CVID samples yielding fewer than 10,000 sequences were excluded from analysis, leaving under 45 CVID repertoires. The clones in this table, taken by TCRdb from immuneACCESS, are in-frame only. Not every clone is retained; where verified, under half of the shortfall comes from an unresolved V gene, and the cause of the rest is unknown. V and J calls and clone size come straight from that table; D and trimming were deduced from the DNA. This sample holds around 81,000 clones in total, without any singletons. 0.65% to 0.8% of the sample rests with the top ten.

The CDR3 runs 12 amino acids, cysteine and phenylalanine included. Shown are 27 bases from within the CDR3, in frame from base 1. The germline V gene provides CDR1 MNHEY and CDR2 SVGEGT. Both CVID patients and healthy controls were predominantly of Caucasian heritage. From each donor, roughly 5 to 9 ml of heparinized peripheral whole blood was collected. TCRbeta CDR3 repertoires were sequenced from genomic DNA of adults with common variable immune deficiency (CVID) and healthy adult controls. There were about 22 healthy adult volunteers in the control group (around 12 female and about ten male), ranging in age from about 23 to 75 years, with a mean age of about 32. Diluted blood was subjected to density centrifugation over Hypaque 1077 or Ficoll-Paque for isolation of peripheral blood mononuclear cells. Genomic DNA was obtained from unsorted mononuclear cells using either Qiagen column purification or a centrifugation-based method.

Points the paper makes about the study in general: Compared with healthy controls, CVID subjects showed increased TCRbeta clonality (t-test p = 0.018), a feature most characteristic of about a third of subjects. The authors noted that sequencing repertoires of T cell subpopulations would be needed to clarify what caused the increased clonality in CVID. Even though DNA input was equal, the average per sample came to about 81,820 unique sequences for controls compared with around 33,000 for CVID samples. Fewer TCRbeta clones were shared among CVID subjects than among healthy controls (p < 0.0001). Patient heterogeneity within the CVID cohort put limits on correlating repertoire features with clinical complications. CVID TCRbeta sequences reportedly showed fewer deletions and N-nucleotide insertions and lacked highly modified clones with 13 or more V deletions.

Sample: peripheral blood mononuclear cells. This TCR derives from a person aged 18 to 75 in good health. This chain is built from TRBV6-2 or TRBV6-3 and TRBJ1-1; the D gene assignment is ambiguous. The CDR3 amino acid sequence is: CASLFFPSRAFF. The sequenced part of the CDR3 DNA is TGTGCCAGCCTTTTTTTCCCTTCTCGA.